The 11 T cell receptor beta chains below come from one sample, sequenced in a study of blood T cell repertoires in COVID-19. Measured with immunoSEQ multiplex PCR; TCRdb has only the in-frame clones, and not every one. The sample lists about 300,000 clones; about nine tenths were seen once. Sequences were obtained from peripheral blood. The receptor source for this set is a woman in her thirties with COVID-19, enrolled during active disease.

The chain links TRBV28 to TRBJ1-5, with D possibly matching TRBD1 (5 bases). This CDR3 region has 15 residues. Germline CDR1 MDHEN, CDR2 SYDVKM. Trimming removed 6 bases from V and 4 bases from J, with 16 bases in between. The CDR3 DNA reads TGTGCCAGCAGCTTACAGGTTGGGCTTAATCAGCCCCAGCATTTT. This codes for CASSLQVGLNQPQHF.

The chain joins TRBV24-1 to TRBJ2-1, with a tentative D call TRBD2 (6 bases). Trimming stripped 4 bases from V and 9 bases from J, with 12 bases between. The CDR3 sequence is 13 residues long. CDR1 and CDR2 (germline): KGHDR, SFDVKD. CDR3 sequence: CATSDPSGVEQFF. CDR3 bases: TGTGCCACCAGTGACCCCTCGGGGGTTGAGCAGTTCTTC.

The rearrangement uses TRBV25-1 and TRBJ1-1; no clear D gene. Germline CDR1 is MGHDK and CDR2 is SYGVNS. The CDR3 runs 13 residues. The V end lost 4 bases, the J end lost 7 bases, and 13 bases lay between the germline ends. The CDR3 DNA sequence: TGTGCCAGCAGTGGGTCTCCTACCCTTGAAGCTTTCTTT. This gives the protein CASSGSPTLEAFF.

The V call is TRBV4-1, the J call TRBJ2-3, with 7 bases identical to TRBD1. The CDR3 sequence is 14 residues long. V gave up 0 bases and J gave up 6 bases; unmatched junction bases: 3. CDR1 and CDR2 (germline): MGHRA, YSYEKL. The CDR3 nucleotides read TGCGCCAGCAGCCAAGAAGGGGGCTGGGATACGCAGTATTTT. The encoded protein is CASSQEGGWDTQYF.

Many counts were recorded for this clone. The chain joins TRBV6-1 to TRBJ1-5; 7 bases agree with TRBD1. Germline CDR1 is MNHNS and CDR2 is SASEGT. Losses at the gene ends were 2 bases for V and 5 bases for J; bases not matched to a gene: 6. This CDR3 is built from 15 residues. CDR3 sequence (DNA): TGTGCCAGCAGTGAAATGGCAGGGGGGCATCAGCCCCAGCATTTT. This codes for CASSEMAGGHQPQHF.

The chain uses TRBV2 and TRBJ2-3; D ambiguous. Germline CDR1 and CDR2: SNHLY and FYNNEI. The CDR3 runs to 14 residues. V lost 4 bases and J lost 2, with 10 bases in between. The CDR3: CASSVLSFTDTQYF. The CDR3, as DNA: TGTGCCAGCAGTGTCTTGTCTTTCACAGATACGCAGTATTTT. The full variable domain, its missing parts supplied by reference TRBV2 and TRBJ2-3, is EPEVTQTPSHQVTQMGQEVILRCVPISNHLYFYWYRQILGQKVEFLVSFYNNEISEKSEIFDDQFSVERPDGSNFTLKIRSTKLEDSAMYFCASSVLSFTDTQYFGPGTRLTVL.

The J gene is TRBJ2-7, the V gene TRBV7-9, with 7 positions matching TRBD2. V lost 2 bases, J lost 0 bases, and 7 bases stayed unmatched. CDR1 SEHNR and CDR2 FQNEAQ come from the germline V gene (reference sequence). CDR3 length: 16 amino acids. The CDR3 is CASSLPTSANSYEQYF. The CDR3 nucleotides are TGTGCCAGCAGCTTACCCACTAGCGCTAACTCCTACGAGCAGTACTTC.

V usage is TRBV3-1 (or the pseudogene TRBV3-2) and J usage is TRBJ1-5; possible D gene TRBD1, 6 bases. Germline assignment: CDR1 LGHDT and CDR2 YNNKEL (reference sequence). V lost 1 base, J lost 3 bases, and 10 bases lay in between. This CDR3 is built from 15 residues. For the CDR3, the DNA is TGTGCCAGCAGCCAAGGCAGGGGTAACAATCAGCCCCAGCATTTT. Its translation is CASSQGRGNNQPQHF.

V is TRBV11-2 and J is TRBJ1-4; D not certain. Germline V gives CDR1 SGHAT, CDR2 FQNNGV. The CDR3 extends over 13 amino acids. Between the trimmed V and J ends, which lost 2 bases and 10 bases, there was a span of 11 bases. In DNA, the CDR3 is TGTGCCAGCAGCTTAAGTTCCGCAGGAAAACTGTTTTTT. It specifies CASSLSSAGKLFF.

This clone was recorded only once. This sequence joins TRBV9 and TRBJ2-3; 10 nucleotides agree with TRBD2. This CDR3 is 15 amino acids long. Germline V gives CDR1 SGDLS, CDR2 YYNGEE. With 3 bases clipped from V and 3 bases from J, the junction kept 4 bases outside the gene matches. The DNA for the CDR3 is TGTGCCAGCAGCGATGGAGCGGGAGGGACAGATACGCAGTATTTT. It yields the protein CASSDGAGGTDTQYF.

CDR3 residues: CASSQDSLNTEAFF. The CDR3 bases are TGCGCCAGCAGCCAGGACAGTCTGAACACTGAAGCTTTCTTT. The gene calls are TRBV5-1 and TRBJ1-1; the D gene is possibly TRBD1 (6 bases). Germline V gene lookup returns CDR1 SGHRS and CDR2 YFSETQ. This CDR3 has 14 residues. Between the trimmed V and J ends, which lost 4 bases and 0 bases, there was a span of 10 bases.